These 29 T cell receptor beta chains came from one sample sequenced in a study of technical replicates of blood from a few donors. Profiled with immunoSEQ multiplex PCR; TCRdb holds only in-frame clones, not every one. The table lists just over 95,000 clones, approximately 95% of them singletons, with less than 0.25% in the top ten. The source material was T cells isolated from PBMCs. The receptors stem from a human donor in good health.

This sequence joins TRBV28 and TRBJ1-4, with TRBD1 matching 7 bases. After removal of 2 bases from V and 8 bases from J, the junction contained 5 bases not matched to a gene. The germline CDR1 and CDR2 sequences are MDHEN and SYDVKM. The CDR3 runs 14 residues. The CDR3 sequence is CASSLAQGGEKLFF. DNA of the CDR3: TGTGCCAGCAGTTTAGCTCAGGGGGGAGAAAAACTGTTTTTT.

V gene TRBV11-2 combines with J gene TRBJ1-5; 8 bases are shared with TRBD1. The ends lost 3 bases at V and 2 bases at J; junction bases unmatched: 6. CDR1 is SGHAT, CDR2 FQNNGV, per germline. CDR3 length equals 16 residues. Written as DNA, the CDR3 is TGTGCCAGCAGCTTGGGCAGGGGGCAGCGCAATCAGCCCCAGCATTTT. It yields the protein CASSLGRGQRNQPQHF.

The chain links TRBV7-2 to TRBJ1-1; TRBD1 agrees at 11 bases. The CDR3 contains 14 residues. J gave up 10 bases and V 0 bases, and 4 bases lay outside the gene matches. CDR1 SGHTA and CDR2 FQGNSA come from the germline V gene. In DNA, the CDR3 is TGTGCCAGCAGCTTAGCGTCGGGACAGGGGGGAGCTTTCTTT. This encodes CASSLASGQGGAFF.

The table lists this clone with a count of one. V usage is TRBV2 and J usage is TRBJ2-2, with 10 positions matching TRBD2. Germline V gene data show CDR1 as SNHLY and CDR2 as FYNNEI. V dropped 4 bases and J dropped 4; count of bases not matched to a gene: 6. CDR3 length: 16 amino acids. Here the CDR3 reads CASSGGAGGSTGELFF. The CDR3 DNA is TGTGCCAGCAGTGGGGGAGCGGGAGGGAGCACCGGGGAGCTGTTTTTT.

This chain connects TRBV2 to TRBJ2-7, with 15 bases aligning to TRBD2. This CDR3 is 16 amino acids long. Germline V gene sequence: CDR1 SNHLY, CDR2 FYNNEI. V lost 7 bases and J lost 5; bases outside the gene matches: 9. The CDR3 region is CASTNEGLAGGNEQYF. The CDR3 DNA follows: TGTGCCAGCACCAACGAGGGACTAGCGGGAGGCAACGAGCAGTACTTC.

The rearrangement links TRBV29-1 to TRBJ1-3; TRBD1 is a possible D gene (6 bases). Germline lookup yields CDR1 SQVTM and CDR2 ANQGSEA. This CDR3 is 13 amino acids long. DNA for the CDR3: TGCAGTGTTCGAGGGGGGGGTGGAAACACCATATATTTT. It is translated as CSVRGGGGNTIYF.

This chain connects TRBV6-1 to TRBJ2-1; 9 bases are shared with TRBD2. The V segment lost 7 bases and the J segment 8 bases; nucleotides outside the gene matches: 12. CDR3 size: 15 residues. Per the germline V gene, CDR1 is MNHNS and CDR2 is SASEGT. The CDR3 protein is CASTLLAGAADEQFF. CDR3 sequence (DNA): TGTGCCAGCACCCTTTTAGCGGGAGCGGCAGATGAGCAGTTCTTC.

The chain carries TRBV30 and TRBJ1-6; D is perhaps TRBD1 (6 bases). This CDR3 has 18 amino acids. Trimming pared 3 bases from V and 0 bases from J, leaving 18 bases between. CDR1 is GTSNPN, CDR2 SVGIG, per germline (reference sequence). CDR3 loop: CAWRPPPRGSSYNSPLHF. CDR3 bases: TGTGCCTGGAGGCCTCCCCCGAGGGGGAGCTCCTATAATTCACCCCTCCACTTT.

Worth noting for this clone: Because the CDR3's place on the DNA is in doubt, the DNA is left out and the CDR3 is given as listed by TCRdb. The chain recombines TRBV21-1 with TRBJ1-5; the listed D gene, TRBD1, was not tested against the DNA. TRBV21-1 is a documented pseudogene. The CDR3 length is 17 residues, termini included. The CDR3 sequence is CASTFVAQGNGNQPQHF.

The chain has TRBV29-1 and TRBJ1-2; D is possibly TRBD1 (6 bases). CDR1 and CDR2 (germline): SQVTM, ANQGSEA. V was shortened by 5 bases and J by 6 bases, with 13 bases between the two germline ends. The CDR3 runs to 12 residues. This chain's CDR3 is CSVFPGAHGYTF. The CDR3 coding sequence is TGCAGCGTTTTCCCAGGGGCCCATGGCTACACCTTC.

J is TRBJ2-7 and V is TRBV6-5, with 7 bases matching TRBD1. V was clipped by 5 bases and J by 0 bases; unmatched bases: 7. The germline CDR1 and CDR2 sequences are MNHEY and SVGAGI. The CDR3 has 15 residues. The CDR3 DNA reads TGTGCCAGCAGTCGACGGGGACAGCTCTCCTACGAGCAGTACTTC. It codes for CASSRRGQLSYEQYF.

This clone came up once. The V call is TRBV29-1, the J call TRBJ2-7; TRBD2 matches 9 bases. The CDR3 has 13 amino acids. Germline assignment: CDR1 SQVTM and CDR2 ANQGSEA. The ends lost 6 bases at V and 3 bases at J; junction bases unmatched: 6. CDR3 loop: CSVAGGPVYEQYF. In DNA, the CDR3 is TGCAGCGTGGCGGGAGGGCCTGTCTACGAGCAGTACTTC.

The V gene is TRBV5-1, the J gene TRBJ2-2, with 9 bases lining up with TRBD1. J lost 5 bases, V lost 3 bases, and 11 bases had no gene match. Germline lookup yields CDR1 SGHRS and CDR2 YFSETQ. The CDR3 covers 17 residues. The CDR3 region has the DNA TGCGCCAGCAGCTCTCAAATGGGACAGGGTAGAACCGGGGAGCTGTTTTTT. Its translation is CASSSQMGQGRTGELFF. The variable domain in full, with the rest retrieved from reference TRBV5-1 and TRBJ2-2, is KAGVTQTPRYLIKTRGQQVTLSCSPISGHRSVSWYQQTPGQGLQFLFEYFSETQRNKGNFPGRFSGRQFSNSRSEMNVSTLELGDSALYLCASSSQMGQGRTGELFFGEGSRLTVL.

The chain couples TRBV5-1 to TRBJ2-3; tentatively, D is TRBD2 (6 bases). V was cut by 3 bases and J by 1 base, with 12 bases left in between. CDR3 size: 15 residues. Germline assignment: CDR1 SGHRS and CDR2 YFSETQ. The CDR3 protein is CASSSSGSGTDTQYF. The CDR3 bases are TGCGCCAGCAGCTCGTCCGGGAGCGGCACAGATACGCAGTATTTT.

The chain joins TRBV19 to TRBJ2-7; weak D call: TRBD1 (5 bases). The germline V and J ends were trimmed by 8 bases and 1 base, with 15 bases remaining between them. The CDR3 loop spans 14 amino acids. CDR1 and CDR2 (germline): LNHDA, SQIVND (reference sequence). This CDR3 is CASSVQDRSYEQYF. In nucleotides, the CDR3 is TGTGCCAGTTCCGTTCAAGACAGATCCTACGAGCAGTACTTC.

The CDR3 region has the DNA TGCGCCAGCAGCCCGGGCGGGCAAGAGACCCAGTACTTC. Amino acids: CASSPGGQETQYF. The chain couples TRBV4-1 to TRBJ2-5; perhaps TRBD2 as D (5 bases). The V and J ends lost 4 bases and 2 bases respectively, with 8 bases between them. The V gene's germline CDR1 is MGHRA and CDR2 YSYEKL. The length of the CDR3 is 13 residues.

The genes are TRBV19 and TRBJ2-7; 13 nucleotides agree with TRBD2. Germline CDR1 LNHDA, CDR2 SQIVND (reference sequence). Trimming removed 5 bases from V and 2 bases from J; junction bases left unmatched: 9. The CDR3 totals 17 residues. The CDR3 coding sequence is TGTGCCAGTAGTTCCTCGGGACTAGCGGGGCCTCCCTACGAGCAGTACTTC. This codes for CASSSSGLAGPPYEQYF. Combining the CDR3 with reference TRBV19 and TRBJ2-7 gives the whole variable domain DGGITQSPKYLFRKEGQNVTLSCEQNLNHDAMYWYRQDPGQGLRLIYYSQIVNDFQKGDIAEGYSVSREKKESFPLTVTSAQKNPTAFYLCASSSSGLAGPPYEQYFGPGTRLTVT.

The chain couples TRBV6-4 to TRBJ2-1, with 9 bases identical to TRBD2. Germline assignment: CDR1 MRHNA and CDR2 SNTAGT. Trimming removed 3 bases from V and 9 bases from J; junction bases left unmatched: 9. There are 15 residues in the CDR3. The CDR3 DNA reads TGTGCCAGCAGTGAAAGGGCGGGAGGGCCGGGTGAGCAGTTCTTC. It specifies CASSERAGGPGEQFF.

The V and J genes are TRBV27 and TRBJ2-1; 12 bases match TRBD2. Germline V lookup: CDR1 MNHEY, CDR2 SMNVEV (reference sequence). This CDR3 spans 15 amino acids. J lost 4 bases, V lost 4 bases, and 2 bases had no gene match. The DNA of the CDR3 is TGTGCCAGCAGTTCTAGCGGGAGGGCTTACAATGAGCAGTTCTTC. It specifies CASSSSGRAYNEQFF.

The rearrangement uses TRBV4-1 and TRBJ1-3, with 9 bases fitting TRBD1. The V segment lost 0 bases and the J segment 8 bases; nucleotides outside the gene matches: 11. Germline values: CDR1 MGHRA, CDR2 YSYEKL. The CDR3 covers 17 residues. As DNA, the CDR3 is TGCGCCAGCAGCCAAGACTCAACGGGACAGGGCCTTTACACCATATATTTT. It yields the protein CASSQDSTGQGLYTIYF.

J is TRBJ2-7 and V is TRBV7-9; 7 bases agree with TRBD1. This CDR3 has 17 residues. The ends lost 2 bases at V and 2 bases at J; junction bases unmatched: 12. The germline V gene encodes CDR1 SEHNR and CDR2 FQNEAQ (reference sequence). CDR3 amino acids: CASSLLLGQPLPYEQYF. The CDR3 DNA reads TGTGCCAGCAGCTTACTCCTGGGACAGCCTCTACCCTACGAGCAGTACTTC.

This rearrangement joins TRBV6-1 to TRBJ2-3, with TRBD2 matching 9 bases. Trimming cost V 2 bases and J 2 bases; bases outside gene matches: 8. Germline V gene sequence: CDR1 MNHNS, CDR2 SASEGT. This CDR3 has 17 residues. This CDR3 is CASSEQIAGANTDTQYF. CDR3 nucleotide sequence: TGTGCCAGCAGTGAACAGATAGCGGGAGCCAACACAGATACGCAGTATTTT.

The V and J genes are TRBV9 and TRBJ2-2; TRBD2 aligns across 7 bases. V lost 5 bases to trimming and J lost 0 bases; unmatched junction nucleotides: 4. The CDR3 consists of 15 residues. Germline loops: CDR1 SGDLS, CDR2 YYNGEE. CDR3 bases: TGTGCCAGCAGGGGGAGGGTTACGAACACCGGGGAGCTGTTTTTT. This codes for CASRGRVTNTGELFF.

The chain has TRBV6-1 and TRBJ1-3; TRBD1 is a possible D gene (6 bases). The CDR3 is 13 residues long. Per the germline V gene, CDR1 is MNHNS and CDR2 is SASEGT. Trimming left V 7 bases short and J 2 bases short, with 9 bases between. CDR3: CASIGTTGNTIYF. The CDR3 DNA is TGTGCCAGCATAGGGACAACTGGAAACACCATATATTTT.

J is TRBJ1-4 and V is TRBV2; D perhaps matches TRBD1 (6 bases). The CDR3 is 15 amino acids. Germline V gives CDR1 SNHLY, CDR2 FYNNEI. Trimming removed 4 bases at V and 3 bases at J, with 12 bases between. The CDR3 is CASSVGGSSNEKLFF. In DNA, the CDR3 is TGTGCCAGCAGTGTTGGGGGCAGCTCTAATGAAAAACTGTTTTTT. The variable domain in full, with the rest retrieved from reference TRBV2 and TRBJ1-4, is EPEVTQTPSHQVTQMGQEVILRCVPISNHLYFYWYRQILGQKVEFLVSFYNNEISEKSEIFDDQFSVERPDGSNFTLKIRSTKLEDSAMYFCASSVGGSSNEKLFFGSGTQLSVL.

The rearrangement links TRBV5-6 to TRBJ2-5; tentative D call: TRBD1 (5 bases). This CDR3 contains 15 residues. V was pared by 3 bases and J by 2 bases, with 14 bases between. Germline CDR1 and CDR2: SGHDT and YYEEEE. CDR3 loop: CASSWPGLSQETQYF. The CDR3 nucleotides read TGTGCCAGCAGCTGGCCAGGGCTCTCGCAAGAGACCCAGTACTTC.

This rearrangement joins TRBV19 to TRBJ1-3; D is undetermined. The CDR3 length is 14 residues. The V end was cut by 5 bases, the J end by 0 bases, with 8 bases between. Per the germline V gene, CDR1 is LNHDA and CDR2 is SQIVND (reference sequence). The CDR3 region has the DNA TGTGCCAGTAGTCGTTCAGTCTCTGGAAACACCATATATTTT. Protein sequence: CASSRSVSGNTIYF.

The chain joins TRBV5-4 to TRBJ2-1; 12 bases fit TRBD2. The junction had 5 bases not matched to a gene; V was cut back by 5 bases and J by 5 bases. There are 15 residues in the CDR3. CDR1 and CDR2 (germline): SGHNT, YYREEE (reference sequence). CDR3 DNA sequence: TGTGCCAGCAGAGGGACTAGCGGGTCGAACAATGAGCAGTTCTTC. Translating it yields CASRGTSGSNNEQFF. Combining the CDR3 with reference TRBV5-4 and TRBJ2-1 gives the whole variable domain ETGVTQSPTHLIKTRGQQVTLRCSSQSGHNTVSWYQQALGQGPQFIFQYYREEENGRGNFPPRFSGLQFPNYSSELNVNALELDDSALYLCASRGTSGSNNEQFFGPGTRLTVL.

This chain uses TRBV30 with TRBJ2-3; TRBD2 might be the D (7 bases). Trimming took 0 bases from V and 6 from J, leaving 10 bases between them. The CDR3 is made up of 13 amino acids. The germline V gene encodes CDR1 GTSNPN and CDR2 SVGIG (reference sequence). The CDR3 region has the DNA TGTGCCTGGAGTGTACGGGGGGCTGATACGCAGTATTTT. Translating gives CAWSVRGADTQYF.